This T cell receptor beta chain was profiled in a study of T-cell reconstitution after alpha-beta-depleted transplantation in children. Preparation of the TCRbeta library used unique molecular identifiers. TCRdb re-analysed the PCR reads in MiXCR, keeping a single row per CDR3 protein. This repertoire shows about 16,000 distinct CDR3 sequences, about 4.7% found once; its top ten account for just under 7%. From germline, CDR1 is ENHRY and CDR2 SYGVKD. The CDR3 runs 13 residues. The V and J ends lost 1 base and 4 bases respectively, with 7 bases between them. This clonotype was counted ten times or more.

The J gene is TRBJ1-2, the V gene TRBV10-3, with D maybe TRBD1 (6 bases). This receptor was taken from a boy aged 5-17 years with acute lymphoblastic leukemia, due to receive a stem cell transplant. This specimen consisted of PBMCs, obtained before TCRalphabeta/CD19-depleted stem cell transplant. In DNA, the CDR3 is TGTGCCATCAGTGAGTGGGGGGCCTATGGCTACACCTTC. Encoded protein: CAISEWGAYGYTF.